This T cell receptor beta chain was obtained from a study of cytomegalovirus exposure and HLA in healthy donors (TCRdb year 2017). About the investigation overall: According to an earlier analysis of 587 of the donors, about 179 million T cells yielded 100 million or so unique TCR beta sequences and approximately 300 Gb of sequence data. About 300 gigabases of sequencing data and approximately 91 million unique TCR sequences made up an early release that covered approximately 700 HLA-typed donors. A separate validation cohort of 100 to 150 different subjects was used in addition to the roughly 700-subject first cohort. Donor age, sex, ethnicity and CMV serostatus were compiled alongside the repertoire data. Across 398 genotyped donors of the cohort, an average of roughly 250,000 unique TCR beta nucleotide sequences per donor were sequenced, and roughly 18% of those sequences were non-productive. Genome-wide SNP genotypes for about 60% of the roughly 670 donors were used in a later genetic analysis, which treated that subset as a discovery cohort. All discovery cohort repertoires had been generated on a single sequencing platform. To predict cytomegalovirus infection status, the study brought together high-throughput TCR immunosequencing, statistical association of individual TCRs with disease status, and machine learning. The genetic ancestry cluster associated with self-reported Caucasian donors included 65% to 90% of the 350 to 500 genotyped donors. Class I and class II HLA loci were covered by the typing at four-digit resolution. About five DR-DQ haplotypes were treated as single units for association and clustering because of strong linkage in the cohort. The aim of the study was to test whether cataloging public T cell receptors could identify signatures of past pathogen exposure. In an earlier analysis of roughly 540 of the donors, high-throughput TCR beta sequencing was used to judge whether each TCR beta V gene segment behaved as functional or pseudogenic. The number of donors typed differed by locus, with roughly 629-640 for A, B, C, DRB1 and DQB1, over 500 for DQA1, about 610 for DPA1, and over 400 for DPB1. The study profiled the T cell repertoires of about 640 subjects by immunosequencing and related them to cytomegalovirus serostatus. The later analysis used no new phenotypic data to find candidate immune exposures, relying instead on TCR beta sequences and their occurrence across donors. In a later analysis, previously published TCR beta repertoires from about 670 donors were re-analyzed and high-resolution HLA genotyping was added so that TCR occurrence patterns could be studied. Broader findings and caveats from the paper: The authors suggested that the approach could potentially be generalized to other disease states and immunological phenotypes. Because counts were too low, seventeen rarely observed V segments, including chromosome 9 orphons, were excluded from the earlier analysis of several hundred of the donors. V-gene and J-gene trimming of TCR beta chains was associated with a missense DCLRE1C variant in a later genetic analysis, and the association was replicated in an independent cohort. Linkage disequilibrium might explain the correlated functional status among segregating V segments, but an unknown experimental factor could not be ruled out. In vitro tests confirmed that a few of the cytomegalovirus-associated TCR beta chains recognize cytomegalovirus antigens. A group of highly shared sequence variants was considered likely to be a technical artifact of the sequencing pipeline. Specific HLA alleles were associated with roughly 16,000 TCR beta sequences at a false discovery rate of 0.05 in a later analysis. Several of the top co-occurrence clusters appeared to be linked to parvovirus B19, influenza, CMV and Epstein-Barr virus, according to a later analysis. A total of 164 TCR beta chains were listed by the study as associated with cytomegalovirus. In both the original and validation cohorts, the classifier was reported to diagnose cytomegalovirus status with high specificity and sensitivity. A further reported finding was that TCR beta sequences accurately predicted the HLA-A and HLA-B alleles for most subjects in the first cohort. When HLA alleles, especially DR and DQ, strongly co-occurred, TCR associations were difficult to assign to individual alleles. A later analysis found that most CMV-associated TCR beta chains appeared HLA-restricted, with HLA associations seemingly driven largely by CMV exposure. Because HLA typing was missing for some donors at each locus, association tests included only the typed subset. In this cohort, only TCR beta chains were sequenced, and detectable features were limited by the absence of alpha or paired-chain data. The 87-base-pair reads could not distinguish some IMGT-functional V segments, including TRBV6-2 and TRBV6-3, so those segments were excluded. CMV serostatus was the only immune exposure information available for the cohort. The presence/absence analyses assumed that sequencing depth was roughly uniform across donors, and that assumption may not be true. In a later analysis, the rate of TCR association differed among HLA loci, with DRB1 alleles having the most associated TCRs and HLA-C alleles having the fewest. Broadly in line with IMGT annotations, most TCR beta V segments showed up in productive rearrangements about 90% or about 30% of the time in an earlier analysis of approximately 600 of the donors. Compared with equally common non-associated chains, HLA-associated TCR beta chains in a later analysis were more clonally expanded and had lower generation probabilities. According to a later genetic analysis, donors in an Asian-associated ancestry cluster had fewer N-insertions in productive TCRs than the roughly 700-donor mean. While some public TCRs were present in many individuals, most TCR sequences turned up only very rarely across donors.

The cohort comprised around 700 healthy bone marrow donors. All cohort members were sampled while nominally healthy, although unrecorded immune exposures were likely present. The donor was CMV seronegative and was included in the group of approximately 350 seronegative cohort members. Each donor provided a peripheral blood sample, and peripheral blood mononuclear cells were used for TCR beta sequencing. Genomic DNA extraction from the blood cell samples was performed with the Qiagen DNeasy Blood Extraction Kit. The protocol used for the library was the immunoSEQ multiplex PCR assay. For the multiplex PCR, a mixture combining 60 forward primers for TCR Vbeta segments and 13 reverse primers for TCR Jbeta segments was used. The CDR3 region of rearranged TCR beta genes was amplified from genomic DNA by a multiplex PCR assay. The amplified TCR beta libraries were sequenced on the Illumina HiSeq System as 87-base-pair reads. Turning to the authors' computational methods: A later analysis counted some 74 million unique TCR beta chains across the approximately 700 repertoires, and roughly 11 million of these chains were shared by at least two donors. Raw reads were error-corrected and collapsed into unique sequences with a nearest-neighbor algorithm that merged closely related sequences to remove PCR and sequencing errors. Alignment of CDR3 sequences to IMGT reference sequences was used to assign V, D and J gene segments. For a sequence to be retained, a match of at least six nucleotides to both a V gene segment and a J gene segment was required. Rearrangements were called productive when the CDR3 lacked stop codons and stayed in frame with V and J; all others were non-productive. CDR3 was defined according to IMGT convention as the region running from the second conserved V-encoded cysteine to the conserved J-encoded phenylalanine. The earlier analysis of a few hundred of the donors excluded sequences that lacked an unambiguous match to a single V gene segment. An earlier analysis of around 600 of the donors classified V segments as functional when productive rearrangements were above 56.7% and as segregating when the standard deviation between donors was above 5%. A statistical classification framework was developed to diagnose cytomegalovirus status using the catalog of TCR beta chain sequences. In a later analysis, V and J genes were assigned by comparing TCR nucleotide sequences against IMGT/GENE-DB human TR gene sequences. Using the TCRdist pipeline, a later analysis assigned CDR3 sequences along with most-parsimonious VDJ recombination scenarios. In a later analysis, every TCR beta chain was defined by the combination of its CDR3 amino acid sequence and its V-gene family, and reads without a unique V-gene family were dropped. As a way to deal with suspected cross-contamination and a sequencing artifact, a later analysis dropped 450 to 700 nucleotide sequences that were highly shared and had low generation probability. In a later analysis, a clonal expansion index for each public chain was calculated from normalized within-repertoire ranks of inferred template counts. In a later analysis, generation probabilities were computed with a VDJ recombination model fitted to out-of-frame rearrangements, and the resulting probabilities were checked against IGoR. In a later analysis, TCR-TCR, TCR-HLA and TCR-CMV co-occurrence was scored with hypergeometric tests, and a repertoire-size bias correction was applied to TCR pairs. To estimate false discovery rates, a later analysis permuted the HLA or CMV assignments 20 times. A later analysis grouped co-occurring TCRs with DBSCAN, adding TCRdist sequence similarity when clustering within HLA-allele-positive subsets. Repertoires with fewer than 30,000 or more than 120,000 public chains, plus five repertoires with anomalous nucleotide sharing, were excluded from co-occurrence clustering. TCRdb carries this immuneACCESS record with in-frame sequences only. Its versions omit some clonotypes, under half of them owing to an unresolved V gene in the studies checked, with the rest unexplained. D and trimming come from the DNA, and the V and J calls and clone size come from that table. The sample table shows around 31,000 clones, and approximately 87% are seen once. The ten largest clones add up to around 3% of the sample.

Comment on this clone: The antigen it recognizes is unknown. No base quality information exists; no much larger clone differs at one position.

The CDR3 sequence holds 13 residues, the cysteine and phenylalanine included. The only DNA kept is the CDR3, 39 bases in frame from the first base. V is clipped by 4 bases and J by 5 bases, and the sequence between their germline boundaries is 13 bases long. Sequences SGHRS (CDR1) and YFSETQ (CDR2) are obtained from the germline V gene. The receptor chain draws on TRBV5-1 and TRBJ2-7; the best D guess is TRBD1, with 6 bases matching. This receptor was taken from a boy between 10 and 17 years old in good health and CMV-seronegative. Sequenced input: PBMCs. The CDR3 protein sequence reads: CASSPQGLDEQYF. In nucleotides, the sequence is TGCGCCAGCAGCCCCCAGGGGCTGGACGAGCAGTACTTC.